A selection of T cell receptor beta chains follows, all from one sample in a study of T cell responses to AZD1222 COVID-19 vaccine. The method was immunoSEQ multiplex PCR; TCRdb's version includes in-frame clones alone and lacks a portion of them. Among around 99,000 clones listed, roughly 90% were seen once. Source: peripheral blood, taken on day 0 of AZD1222 vaccination. These receptors came from an adult in good health. Both conserved end residues are part of each CDR3. D genes are given only for firm matches. The size field is filled for only some rows; it gives once, few, many or a size class.

clone size	V gene	D gene	J gene	CDR3 protein	CDR3 DNA
-	TRBV5-1	-	TRBJ2-7	CASSSGLSLSYEQYF	TGCGCCAGCAGCTCCGGACTGTCACTCTCCTACGAGCAGTACTTC
-	TRBV5-1	TRBD2	TRBJ2-1	CASSLGLAASSYNEQFF	TGCGCCAGCAGCTTGGGCCTAGCGGCCAGCTCCTACAATGAGCAGTTCTTC
-	TRBV5-1	-	TRBJ1-4	CASSPRRGDEKLFF	TGCGCCAGCAGCCCCAGAAGAGGGGATGAAAAACTGTTTTTT
once	TRBV7-7	TRBD1	TRBJ1-3	CASSLSGTAGNTIYF	TGTGCCAGCAGCTTGTCCGGGACAGCTGGAAACACCATATATTTT
-	TRBV6-2/TRBV6-3	-	TRBJ1-5	CASSKPGGGLGGNQPQHF	TGTGCCAGCAGTAAACCCGGTGGGGGTCTTGGAGGCAATCAGCCCCAGCATTTT
-	TRBV20-1	TRBD1	TRBJ2-1	CSASGDRYEQFF	TGCAGTGCTAGTGGGGACAGATATGAGCAGTTCTTC
-	TRBV7-2	-	TRBJ1-1	CASSPRNTEAFF	TGTGCCAGCAGCCCCCGGAACACTGAAGCTTTCTTT
-	TRBV28	TRBD1	TRBJ1-5	CASRGGGSVSHNQPQHF	TGTGCCAGCAGGGGAGGGGGCAGCGTCTCCCACAATCAGCCCCAGCATTTT
once	TRBV5-1	TRBD2	TRBJ2-7	CASSLARGGASEQYF	TGCGCCAGCAGCTTGGCTCGCGGGGGGGCCTCCGAGCAGTACTTC
-	TRBV2	TRBD1	TRBJ1-1	CASIDRGNTEAFF	TGTGCCAGCATTGACAGGGGGAACACTGAAGCTTTCTTT